This paragraph covers one TCR beta chain sequence. Its antigen is currently not known. Nothing much larger sits one base from this clone, and base qualities are not available. Ophthalmopathy patients had moderately to severely active disease, Clinical Activity Score of at least 3, NOSPECS grade of at least 4, and duration under 3 months. Exclusion was applied to patients with uncontrolled infections, other autoimmune diseases, pregnancy or lactation. Diagnoses were based on clinical symptoms, serum thyroxine and TRAb, thyroid ultrasound and orbital computed tomography. Ficoll-Paque density gradient centrifugation was used to isolate PBMCs from approximately 10 ml of fresh peripheral blood. Trizol reagent was used to extract total RNA, and RNA quality was then checked on an Agilent 2100 Bioanalyzer. Amplification of TCR beta CDR3 regions was carried out from RNA transcripts. A first-round RT-PCR of the TCR CDR3 used the HTBI primer set with the Qiagen OneStep RT-PCR kit. A second multiplex PCR round built the libraries, followed by size selection and purification. Paired-end sequencing of the libraries was performed with 100 bp reads on an Illumina HiSeq2000. The authors' pipeline ran thus. SOAPnuke was used to process the raw data, removing reads that contained adapters or uncalled bases, had a mean Phred below 15, or lacked an exact match to the constant primer or identifier. High-quality paired reads were merged using COPE v1.2.5, and each unique nucleotide sequence was defined as a clonotype. MiTCR v1.1 was used to align clonotypes to the IMGT TRBV, TRBD and TRBJ reference segments. The analysis included only V-J combinations with a frequency above 0.0001, which together covered 99.2% of the repertoires. A TCS score was defined as the ratio between F50 (clonal expansion) and ExV (chaos), using BLOSUM62-based TCRdist between CDR3 peptides within each V-J. Welch's t-statistics and random forest reduced roughly 500 V-J features to roughly 13, which were used in a naive Bayes classifier (R e1071). Using fastp trimming at Q25 and MiXCR clonotype assembly, TCRdb reanalyzed the public sequencing data and kept in-frame beta chains. CDR3 protein duplicates are merged, each entry listing the most common genes and DNA. Clone size and V and J calls follow TCRdb, not the original study. Present in this sample are about 480,000 distinct CDR3 sequences, roughly 23% of which were seen just once. The top ten clones comprise approximately 49% of the sample.

This record comes from a study of T cells in Graves' hyperthyroidism and ophthalmopathy (dated by TCRdb to between 2018 and 2021). About the study as a whole: Peripheral blood samples were taken at initial diagnosis, before any treatment was given. To identify distinguishing TCR V-J signatures, a discovery cohort of around 100 patients was used, comprising roughly 45 with Graves' ophthalmopathy and around 57 with stable Graves' hyperthyroidism. Prospective prediction of ophthalmopathy was tested in an independent validation cohort consisting of fewer than 20 hyperthyroidism patients and approximately 16 patients who later progressed to ophthalmopathy. The 100 or so discovery patients were divided at random into training and test sets in a 7:3 ratio. In addition, the study compared T-cell repertoires in thyroid tissue and in blood from several Graves' hyperthyroidism patients. Once sampling was done, hyperthyroidism patients were given methimazole at a starting dose of 30 mg daily, whereas ophthalmopathy patients were given high-dose intravenous methylprednisolone. TCR Vbeta CDR3 sequencing of 120 to 150 peripheral blood samples (about 45 ophthalmopathy, about 75 hyperthyroidism and approximately 17 progressor patients) is reported in the paper.

The study at large found these results: No statistical method was used to set the sample size in advance, and investigators knew the group allocation. In validation, the model predicted progression to ophthalmopathy with over 60% sensitivity and 72% to 85% specificity, a median of approximately 6.7 months before onset. Ophthalmopathy was separated from stable hyperthyroidism by a 13 V-J signature model, with about 86% sensitivity and approximately 81% specificity obtained in cross-validation and 80%/75% obtained in testing. Most expanded thyroid clonotypes (frequency above 0.001) were also detected in blood, a finding suggesting that blood repertoires may reflect thyroid immune responses.

CDR1 and CDR2, looked up from the germline V gene, are SGHTA and FQGTGA. Cut back by 3 bases and 11 bases, the V and J ends lie 16 bases apart. The CDR3 sequence holds 13 residues, the cysteine and phenylalanine included. Of all the DNA, just the CDR3 is kept, 39 bases in frame from base 1. This sequence was found in an older woman with Graves' ophthalmopathy. This chain is built from TRBV7-3 and TRBJ1-1; TRBD1 is possibly the D segment (6 matching bases). The sequenced material came from blood. CDR3 sequence: CASSFKQGSVAFF. The DNA sequence reads TGTGCCAGCAGCTTCAAACAGGGTTCTGTGGCTTTCTTT.